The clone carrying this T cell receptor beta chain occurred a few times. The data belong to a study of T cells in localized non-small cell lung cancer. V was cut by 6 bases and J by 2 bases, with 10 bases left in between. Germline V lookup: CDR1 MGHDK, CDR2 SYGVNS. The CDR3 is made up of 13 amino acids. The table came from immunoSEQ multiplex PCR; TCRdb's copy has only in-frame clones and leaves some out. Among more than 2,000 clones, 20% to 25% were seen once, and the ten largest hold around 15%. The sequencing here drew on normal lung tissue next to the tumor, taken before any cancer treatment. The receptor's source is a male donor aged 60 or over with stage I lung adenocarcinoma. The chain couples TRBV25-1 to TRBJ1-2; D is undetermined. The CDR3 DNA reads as TGTGCCAGCAGCCCAGGCGGGAACTATGGCTACACCTTC. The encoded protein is CASSPGGNYGYTF.